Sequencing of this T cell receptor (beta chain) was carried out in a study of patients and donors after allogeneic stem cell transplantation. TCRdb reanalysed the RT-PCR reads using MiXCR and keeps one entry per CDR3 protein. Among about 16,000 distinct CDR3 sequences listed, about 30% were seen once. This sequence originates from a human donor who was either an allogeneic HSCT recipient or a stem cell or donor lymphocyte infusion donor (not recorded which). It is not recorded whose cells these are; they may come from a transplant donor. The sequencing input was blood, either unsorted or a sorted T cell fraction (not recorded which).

CDR3 region: CASSVDGGAKTQYF. DNA of the CDR3: TGTGCCAGCAGCGTAGACGGGGGGGCGAAGACCCAGTACTTC. The chain carries TRBV9 and TRBJ2-5; 8 positions agree with TRBD2. This CDR3 comprises 14 residues. Per the germline V gene, CDR1 is SGDLS and CDR2 is YYNGEE. Trimming cost V 0 bases and J 6 bases; bases outside gene matches: 4.